These 18 T cell receptor beta chains share one sample of origin, sequenced in a study of blood T cells in healthy people across ages. With a J-beta primer mix and a sample-barcoded 5' primer, a second PCR ran about 7 to 12 cycles. TCRdb passed the 5' RACE reads through MiXCR, listing each CDR3 protein once. The repertoire has hundreds of thousands of distinct CDR3 sequences, about 62% of them found once; the top ten carry 28%. The sequencing sample was made of blood. Receptor source: a man in his thirties or forties in good health.

The rearrangement joins TRBV27 to TRBJ2-3; D not resolved. The V and J ends lost 6 bases and 8 bases respectively, with 12 bases between them. Germline-derived CDR1 and CDR2 are MNHEY and SMNVEV (reference sequence). CDR3 length: 12 residues. The CDR3 reads CASSPTGGTQYF. CDR3 nucleotide sequence: TGTGCCAGCAGCCCCACTGGTGGTACGCAGTATTTT.

This clonotype came up a few times. V gene TRBV5-6 combines with J gene TRBJ1-5, with no clear D. The V end lost 1 base, the J end lost 9 bases, and 11 bases lay between the germline ends. The CDR3 runs 13 residues. Germline V gene data show CDR1 as SGHDT and CDR2 as YYEEEE. The CDR3 sequence is CASSLHRAGPQHF. CDR3 nucleotides: TGTGCCAGCAGCTTGCATAGAGCCGGGCCCCAGCATTTT.

This clonotype was recorded a few times. The V gene is TRBV20-1, the J gene TRBJ2-4; TRBD2 agrees at 10 bases. Germline V lookup: CDR1 DFQATT, CDR2 SNEGSKA (reference sequence). Germline trimming cut 6 bases from V and 0 bases from J; bases unmatched to any gene: 8. This CDR3 has 16 amino acids. CDR3 protein: CSADTSGVIAKNIQYF. The CDR3 nucleotides read TGCAGTGCCGATACTAGCGGGGTGATAGCCAAAAACATTCAGTACTTC.

CDR3 nucleotides: TGTGCCAGCAGGCGGGCGGGGGGTCAAGATACGCAGTATTTT. Translating it yields CASRRAGGQDTQYF. J is TRBJ2-3 and V is TRBV27; 8 bases line up with TRBD2. CDR1 is MNHEY and CDR2 is SMNVEV in the germline V gene (reference sequence). V shed 6 bases, J shed 5 bases, and the junction held 7 bases outside the gene matches. The CDR3 covers 14 residues.

The gene calls are TRBV12-3 or TRBV12-4 and TRBJ2-2; D uncertain. Trimming removed 3 bases at V and 6 bases at J, with 8 bases between. The CDR3 sequence is 13 residues long. The CDR3 DNA follows: TGTGCCAGCAGTTTCCTTGGTCCCGGGGAGCTGTTTTTT. Protein sequence: CASSFLGPGELFF.

The J gene is TRBJ2-1, the V gene TRBV4-3; 10 nucleotides agree with TRBD2. The CDR3 covers 18 residues. J was trimmed by 6 bases and V by 0 bases; bases with no gene match: 11. CDR1 and CDR2 from the germline V gene are LGHNA and YSLEER. CDR3 protein: CASSQDLTWSGGANEQFF. The CDR3 bases are TGCGCCAGCAGCCAAGATTTGACCTGGAGCGGGGGGGCCAATGAGCAGTTCTTC.

This clonotype was counted a single time. The gene calls are TRBV7-2 and TRBJ2-1; D could derive from TRBD1 or TRBD2 (5 bases each). Germline CDR1 SGHTA, CDR2 FQGNSA. This CDR3 region has 15 residues. Trimming left V 1 base short and J 9 bases short, with 16 bases between. The CDR3 is CASSLGDPNFSEQFF. CDR3 nucleotide sequence: TGTGCCAGCAGCTTAGGGGACCCAAATTTCAGTGAGCAGTTCTTC.

This clonotype was recorded a few times. V usage is TRBV10-3 and J usage is TRBJ1-2; 7 bases fit TRBD1. The J segment lost 3 bases and the V segment lost 5 bases, leaving 6 bases of the junction unmatched. Germline lookup yields CDR1 ENHRY and CDR2 SYGVKD. The CDR3 contains 14 residues. CDR3 nucleotides: TGTGCCATCAGTCCCGGGACAGAAGACTATGGCTACACCTTC. This sequence encodes CAISPGTEDYGYTF.

This clonotype has more than one count but fewer than ten. The chain recombines TRBV4-3 with TRBJ2-1, with a weak D call TRBD1 (6 bases). Germline V gene sequence: CDR1 LGHNA, CDR2 YSLEER. Deletions cut 3 bases from V and 3 bases from J, with 12 bases between. The CDR3 is 15 amino acids. The chain's CDR3 is CASSHIGTSYNEQFF. The DNA of the CDR3 is TGCGCCAGCAGCCACATTGGGACAAGCTACAATGAGCAGTTCTTC.

This clonotype was found a few times. The chain is built from TRBV10-3 and TRBJ1-2; weak D call: TRBD1 (6 bases). This CDR3 has 15 amino acids. Trimming removed 0 bases at V and 4 bases at J, with 12 bases between. Germline CDR1 ENHRY, CDR2 SYGVKD. CDR3: CAISESLGASYGYTF. The CDR3 DNA reads TGTGCCATCAGTGAGTCGCTGGGGGCGAGCTATGGCTACACCTTC.

This clonotype was found a few times. The chain has TRBV7-9 and TRBJ2-2; 7 bases are shared with TRBD2. This CDR3 region has 15 residues. The J segment lost 0 bases and the V segment lost 5 bases, leaving 3 bases of the junction unmatched. Germline CDR1 and CDR2: SEHNR and FQNEAQ (reference sequence). The CDR3 sequence: CASSPRGTNTGELFF. DNA for the CDR3: TGTGCCAGCAGCCCGCGGGGGACGAACACCGGGGAGCTGTTTTTT.

This chain links TRBV6-6 with TRBJ2-5, with a possible D match to TRBD1 (5 bases). The germline gives CDR1 MNHNY, CDR2 SVGAGI (reference sequence). Deletions cut 7 bases from V and 11 bases from J, with 23 bases between. This CDR3 comprises 14 residues. The DNA for the CDR3 is TGTGCCAGCATACCGCGGACAAGCTACAATGAGCAGTACTTC. Protein product: CASIPRTSYNEQYF.

This chain uses TRBV29-1 with TRBJ2-4; maybe TRBD2 (6 bases). The J call could be wrong; TRBJ2-7 is a better fit for the DNA end. The CDR3 extends over 15 amino acids. Germline CDR1 is SQVTM and CDR2 is ANQGSEA. The CDR3 loop is CSVEDRRGPPYEQYF. Here the CDR3 DNA reads TGCAGCGTTGAAGATCGGAGGGGCCCTCCCTACGAGCAGTACTTC.

CDR3 DNA sequence: TGTGCCAGCAGCGGAGCTTATGAGAAGACCCAGTACTTC. It specifies CASSGAYEKTQYF. The chain recombines TRBV7-2 with TRBJ2-5, with D unresolved. V was trimmed by 5 bases and J by 6 bases, leaving 13 bases between them. CDR1 is SGHTA and CDR2 is FQGNSA in the germline V gene. The CDR3 has 13 residues.

V gene TRBV4-1 combines with J gene TRBJ2-3, with a tentative D call TRBD2 (5 bases). The CDR3 runs to 15 residues. Deletions cut 4 bases from V and 3 bases from J, with 14 bases between. Per germline, CDR1 MGHRA and CDR2 YSYEKL. CDR3 sequence reads: CASSLIWTLTDTQYF. The CDR3, as DNA: TGCGCCAGCAGCCTTATCTGGACTTTAACAGATACGCAGTATTTT.

V gene TRBV12-3 or TRBV12-4 combines with J gene TRBJ1-2; perhaps TRBD1 as D (5 bases). The CDR3 runs 12 residues. The ends were cut back, 3 bases at V and 8 bases at J, with 10 bases in the middle. CDR3 nucleotides: TGTGCCAGCAGTTTCGAGGGGTTGGGCTACACCTTC. Translating it yields CASSFEGLGYTF.

The J gene is TRBJ2-7, the V gene TRBV15, with TRBD1 matching over 8 bases. Germline CDR1 reads LNHNV; CDR2 reads YYDKDF (reference sequence). The V gene end was trimmed by 1 base and the J gene end by 4 bases; junction bases not matched to a gene: 6. The CDR3 is 15 amino acids. The CDR3 DNA reads TGTGCCACCAGCAGAGGGACAGGGTACATGTACGAGCAGTACTTC. This codes for CATSRGTGYMYEQYF.

The chain recombines TRBV7-3 with TRBJ2-1; D possibly corresponds to TRBD2 (5 bases). From germline, CDR1 is SGHTA and CDR2 FQGTGA. Trimming took off 5 bases at V and 6 bases at J, with 14 bases between the two ends. The CDR3 loop spans 14 amino acids. The CDR3 here is CASSATGGPNEQFF. The CDR3 DNA is TGTGCCAGCAGCGCCACGGGCGGGCCCAATGAGCAGTTCTTC.